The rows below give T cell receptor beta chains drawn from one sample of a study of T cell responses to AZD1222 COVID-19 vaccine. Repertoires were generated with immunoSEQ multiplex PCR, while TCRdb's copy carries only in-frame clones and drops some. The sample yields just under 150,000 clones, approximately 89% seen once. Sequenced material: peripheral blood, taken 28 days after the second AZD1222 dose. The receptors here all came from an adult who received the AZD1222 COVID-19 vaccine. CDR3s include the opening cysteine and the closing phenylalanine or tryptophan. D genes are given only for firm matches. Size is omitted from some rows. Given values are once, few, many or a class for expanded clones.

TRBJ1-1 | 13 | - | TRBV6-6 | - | CASTEPGKYEAFF | TGTGCCAGCACCGAACCCGGGAAGTATGAAGCTTTCTTT
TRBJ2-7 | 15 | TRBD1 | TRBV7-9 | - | CASSSGQGNTYEQYF | TGTGCCAGCAGTTCCGGACAGGGTAATACCTACGAGCAGTACTTC
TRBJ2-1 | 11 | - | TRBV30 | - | CAWSVVYEQFF | TGTGCCTGGAGTGTAGTCTATGAGCAGTTCTTC
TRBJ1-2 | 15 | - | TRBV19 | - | CASSIPGRSNYGYTF | TGTGCCAGTAGTATCCCAGGGCGATCTAACTATGGCTACACCTTC
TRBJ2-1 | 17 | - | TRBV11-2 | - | CASSLGWSRGFRNEQFF | TGTGCCAGCAGCTTAGGGTGGAGCAGGGGTTTCCGGAATGAGCAGTTCTTC
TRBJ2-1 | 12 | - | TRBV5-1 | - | CASSLVQGRQFF | TGCGCCAGCAGCTTGGTCCAGGGGAGGCAGTTCTTC
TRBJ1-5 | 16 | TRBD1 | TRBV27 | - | CASSSGTGGFRQPQHF | TGTGCCAGCAGTTCCGGGACAGGGGGCTTCCGACAGCCCCAGCATTTT
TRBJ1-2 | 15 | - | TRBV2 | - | CASSFTGGGSSGYTF | TGTGCCAGCAGTTTTACGGGGGGAGGCTCGTCGGGCTACACCTTC
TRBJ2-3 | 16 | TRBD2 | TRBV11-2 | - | CASSFRGREGPDTQYF | TGTGCCAGCAGCTTTAGGGGGCGGGAGGGACCAGATACGCAGTATTTT
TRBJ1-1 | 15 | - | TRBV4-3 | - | CASSQGEWENTEAFF | TGCGCCAGCAGCCAAGGGGAGTGGGAAAACACTGAAGCTTTCTTT
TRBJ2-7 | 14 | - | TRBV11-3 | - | CASSRTEISYEQYF | TGTGCCAGCAGCCGGACAGAGATATCCTACGAGCAGTACTTC
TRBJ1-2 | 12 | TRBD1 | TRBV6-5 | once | CASRTGGYGYTF | TGTGCCAGCAGGACAGGGGGCTATGGCTACACCTTC
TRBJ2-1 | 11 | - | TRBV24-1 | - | CATREGSEQFF | TGTGCCACCAGGGAAGGCAGCGAGCAGTTCTTC
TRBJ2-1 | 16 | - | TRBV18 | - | CASSPGLLSSYNEQFF | TGTGCCAGCTCCCCCGGACTCCTGAGCTCCTACAATGAGCAGTTCTTC
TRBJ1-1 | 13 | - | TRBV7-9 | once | CASTRQENTEAFF | TGTGCCAGCACTCGTCAAGAGAACACTGAAGCTTTCTTT